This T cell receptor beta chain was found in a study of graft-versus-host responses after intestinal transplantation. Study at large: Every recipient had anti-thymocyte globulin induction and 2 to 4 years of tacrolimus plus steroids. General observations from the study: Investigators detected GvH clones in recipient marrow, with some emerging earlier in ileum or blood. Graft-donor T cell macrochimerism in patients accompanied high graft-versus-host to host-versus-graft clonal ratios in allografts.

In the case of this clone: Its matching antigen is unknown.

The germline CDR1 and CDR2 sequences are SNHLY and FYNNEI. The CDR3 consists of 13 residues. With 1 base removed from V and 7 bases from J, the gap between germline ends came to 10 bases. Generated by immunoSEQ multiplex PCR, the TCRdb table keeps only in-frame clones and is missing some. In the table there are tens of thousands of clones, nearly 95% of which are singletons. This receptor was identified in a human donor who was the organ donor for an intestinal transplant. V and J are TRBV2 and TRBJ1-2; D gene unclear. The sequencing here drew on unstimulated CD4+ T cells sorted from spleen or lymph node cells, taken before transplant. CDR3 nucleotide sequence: TGTGCCAGCAGTGAAGATCGGATGAGTGGCTACACCTTC. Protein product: CASSEDRMSGYTF.